Presented here are 6 T cell receptor beta chains from one specimen sequenced in a study of blood T cell repertoires in COVID-19. Generated by immunoSEQ multiplex PCR, the TCRdb table keeps only in-frame clones and is missing some. The repertoire holds 100,000 to 120,000 clones, with under 75% as singletons. The sample was peripheral blood. The receptors here all came from a woman aged 60-70 years with acute or convalescent COVID-19.

This chain connects TRBV5-1 to TRBJ1-3; 7 positions agree with TRBD1. This CDR3 comprises 16 residues. The V gene's germline CDR1 is SGHRS and CDR2 YFSETQ. V was pared by 0 bases and J by 0 bases, with 3 bases of the junction left unmatched. The CDR3 coding sequence is TGCGCCAGCAGCTTGGGAGGACAGGTCTCTGGAAACACCATATATTTT. Its protein is CASSLGGQVSGNTIYF. The whole variable domain, remainder taken from reference TRBV5-1 and TRBJ1-3, is KAGVTQTPRYLIKTRGQQVTLSCSPISGHRSVSWYQQTPGQGLQFLFEYFSETQRNKGNFPGRFSGRQFSNSRSEMNVSTLELGDSALYLCASSLGGQVSGNTIYFGEGSWLTVV.

This clone was observed once. V usage is TRBV5-4 and J usage is TRBJ1-1, with a tentative D call TRBD1 (5 bases). Trimming removed 4 bases at V and 5 bases at J, with 18 bases between. The CDR3 sequence is 15 residues long. Germline CDR1 SGHNT, CDR2 YYREEE (reference sequence). The DNA of the CDR3 is TGTGCCAGCAGCCCGGAGATGGGGCGAATGACTGAAGCTTTCTTT. Its translation: CASSPEMGRMTEAFF.

CDR3 nucleotides: TGTGCCAGCAGCTCCGCAGCGGGGGCCGGGGACACTGAAGCTTTCTTT. As protein: CASSSAAGAGDTEAFF. The chain is built from TRBV7-9 and TRBJ1-1; D might be TRBD1 (6 bases). The V gene's germline CDR1 is SEHNR and CDR2 FQNEAQ (reference sequence). Trimming stripped 4 bases from V and 3 bases from J, with 18 bases between. This CDR3 contains 16 residues.

The CDR3 sequence: CASSPRAGWETQYF. CDR3 sequence (DNA): TGTGCCAGCAGCCCAAGAGCGGGCTGGGAGACCCAGTACTTC. This chain uses TRBV9 with TRBJ2-5, with D possibly TRBD2 on 6 matching bases. Germline V CDR1 and CDR2: SGDLS, YYNGEE. This CDR3 region has 14 residues. V was clipped by 4 bases and J by 5 bases, with 15 bases between them.

This clone was recorded once. This sequence joins TRBV30 and TRBJ1-6; D not certain. This CDR3 is built from 13 residues. Trimming cost V 0 bases and J 7 bases, with 7 bases left between them. Germline CDR1 reads GTSNPN; CDR2 reads SVGIG (reference sequence). CDR3 nucleotide sequence: TGTGCCTGGAGTGTACGAGGGAATTCACCCCTCCACTTT. The encoded protein is CAWSVRGNSPLHF. Using reference TRBV30 and TRBJ1-6 for the parts outside the CDR3, the full variable domain is SQTIHQWPATLVQPVGSPLSLECTVEGTSNPNLYWYRQAAGRGLQLLFYSVGIGQISSEVPQNLSASRPQDRQFILSSKKLLLSDSGFYLCAWSVRGNSPLHFGNGTRLTVT.

V and J are TRBV5-1 and TRBJ2-2; 7 nucleotides agree with TRBD1. The CDR3 is 16 amino acids. V trimming: 3 bases; J trimming: 0 bases; junction bases outside the gene matches: 5. The germline V gene has CDR1 SGHRS and CDR2 YFSETQ. CDR3 residues: CASSSDRTANTGELFF. CDR3 nucleotide sequence: TGCGCCAGCAGCTCGGACAGGACAGCGAACACCGGGGAGCTGTTTTTT.